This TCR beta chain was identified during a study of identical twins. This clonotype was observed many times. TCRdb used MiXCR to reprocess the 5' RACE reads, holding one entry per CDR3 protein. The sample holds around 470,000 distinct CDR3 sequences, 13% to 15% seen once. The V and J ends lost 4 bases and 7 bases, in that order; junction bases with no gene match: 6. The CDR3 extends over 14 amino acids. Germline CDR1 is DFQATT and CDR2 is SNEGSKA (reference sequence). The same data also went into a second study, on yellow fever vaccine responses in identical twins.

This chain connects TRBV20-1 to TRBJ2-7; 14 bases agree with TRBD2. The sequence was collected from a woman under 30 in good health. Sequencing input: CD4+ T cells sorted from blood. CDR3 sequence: CSAIPGLAGEEQYF. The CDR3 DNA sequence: TGCAGTGCTATCCCGGGACTAGCGGGAGAAGAGCAGTACTTC.